These 4 T cell receptor beta chains were all obtained from the same sample, sequenced in a study of T-cell memory formation after mild COVID-19. TCRdb analysed the 5' RACE reads with MiXCR anew, one entry per CDR3 protein. Among about 610,000 distinct CDR3 sequences listed, 15% to 20% were seen once. Sequenced material: PBMCs or a T cell subset sorted from them (not recorded which). The receptors derive from an adult woman who had mild COVID-19 (a few samples of this study predate the infection). Cell type and time point are not known.

The chain couples TRBV20-1 to TRBJ1-2; 7 positions agree with TRBD1. V lost 7 bases to trimming and J lost 2 bases; unmatched junction nucleotides: 7. The CDR3 is 13 amino acids. CDR1 is DFQATT and CDR2 is SNEGSKA in the germline V gene (reference sequence). The DNA of the CDR3 is TGCAGTGGACGCGAGGGGGCGAACTATGGCTACACCTTC. Translation: CSGREGANYGYTF.

In its sample, this clonotype was seen once. This chain uses TRBV4-2 with TRBJ2-7; TRBD2 might be the D (5 bases). V shed 8 bases and J shed 2 bases, with 19 bases lying between them. The CDR3 has 15 amino acids. From germline, CDR1 is LGHNA and CDR2 YNFKEQ. CDR3 nucleotides: TGTGCCAGCGGGCACTCTCCCGGGGTGGCCTACGAGCAGTACTTC. It encodes CASGHSPGVAYEQYF.

This clonotype was counted only a few times. The rearrangement uses TRBV5-1 and TRBJ1-5; 12 nucleotides align to TRBD1. Germline-derived CDR1 and CDR2 are SGHRS and YFSETQ. The CDR3 runs to 20 residues. V lost 2 bases and J lost 4; bases outside the gene matches: 16. CDR3 sequence: CASSFRDRGLRLGGNQPQHF. DNA for the CDR3: TGCGCCAGCAGCTTCCGGGACAGGGGGCTACGGCTAGGGGGTAATCAGCCCCAGCATTTT.

The chain carries TRBV11-3 and TRBJ2-5; a possible D gene is TRBD2 (5 bases). Trimming removed 0 bases at V and 9 bases at J, with 8 bases between. Germline CDR1 SGHNT, CDR2 YENEEA. This CDR3 is 12 amino acids long. CDR3 residues: CASSLDQRAQYF. The DNA for the CDR3 is TGTGCCAGCAGCTTAGACCAGAGGGCCCAGTACTTC.